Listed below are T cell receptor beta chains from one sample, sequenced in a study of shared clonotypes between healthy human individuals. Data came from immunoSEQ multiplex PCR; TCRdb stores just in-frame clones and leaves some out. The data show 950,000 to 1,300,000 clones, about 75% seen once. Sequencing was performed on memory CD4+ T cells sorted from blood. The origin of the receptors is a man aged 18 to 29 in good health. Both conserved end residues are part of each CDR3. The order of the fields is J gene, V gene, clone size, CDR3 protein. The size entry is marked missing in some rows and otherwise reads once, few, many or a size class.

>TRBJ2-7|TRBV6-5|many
CASSLKRTSEYEQYF
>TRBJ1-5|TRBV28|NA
CASSFGGISGGGNQPQHF
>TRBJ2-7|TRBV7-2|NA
CASSLGTAYEQYF
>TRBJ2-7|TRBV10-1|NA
CASSRDRTYEQYF
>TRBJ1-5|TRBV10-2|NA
CASRSGGSNQPQHF
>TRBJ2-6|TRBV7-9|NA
CASSGVSGANVLTF
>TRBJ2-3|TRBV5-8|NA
CASSLNTQYF
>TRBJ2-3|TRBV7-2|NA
CASSLDGLAGEGDTQYF
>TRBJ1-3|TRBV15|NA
CATSREGFSGNTIYF
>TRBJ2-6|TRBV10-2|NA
CASSVGGSGANVLTF
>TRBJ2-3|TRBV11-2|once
CASSLAFSTDTQYF
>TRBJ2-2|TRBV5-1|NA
CASSIGQGVSGELFF
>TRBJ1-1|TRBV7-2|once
CASSLGAGNTEAFF
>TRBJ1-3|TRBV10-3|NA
CAIGSQPATIYF
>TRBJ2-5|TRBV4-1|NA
CASSQQPSGETQYF
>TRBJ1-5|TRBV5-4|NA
CASSLPNQPQHF
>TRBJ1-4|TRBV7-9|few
CASSFEGTGNEKLFF
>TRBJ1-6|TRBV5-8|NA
CASKGGISYNSPLHF
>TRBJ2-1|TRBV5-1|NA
CASRAGGYNEQFF
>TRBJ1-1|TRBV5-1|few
CASSDFGGSNTEAFF
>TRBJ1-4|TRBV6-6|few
CASSSIEKLFF
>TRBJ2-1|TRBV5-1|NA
CSTALAGGGSYNEQFF
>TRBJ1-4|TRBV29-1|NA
CSVPGGLNEKLFF
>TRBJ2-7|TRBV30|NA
CAWSGSFWQADGKQYF
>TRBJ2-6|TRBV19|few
CASSIESTSGRAGANVLTF
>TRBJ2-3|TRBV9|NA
CASSVYGPTDTQYF
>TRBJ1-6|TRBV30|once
CAWSAVGPYNSPLHF
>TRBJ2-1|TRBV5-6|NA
CASSENNEQFF
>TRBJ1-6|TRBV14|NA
CASSQSGYQSPLHF
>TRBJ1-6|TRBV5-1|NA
CASKEVSYNSPLHF
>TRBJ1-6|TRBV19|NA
CASRGGPLTHSPLHF
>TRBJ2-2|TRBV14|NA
CASSPSKLAGVTGELFF
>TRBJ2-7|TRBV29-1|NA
CSVVPASGTLYEQYF
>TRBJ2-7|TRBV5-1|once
CASSLTESTSYEQYF
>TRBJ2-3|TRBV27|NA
CASSLGSRGTDTQYF
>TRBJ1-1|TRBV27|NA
CASSFGQGWNTEAFF
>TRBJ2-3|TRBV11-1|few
CASSLGRGGQQDTQYF
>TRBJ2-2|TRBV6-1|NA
CASGADGRYVGELFF
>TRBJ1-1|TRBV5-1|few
CASSNGQGTEAFF
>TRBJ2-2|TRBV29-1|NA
CSVAWAGRNTGELFF
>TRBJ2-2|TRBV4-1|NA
CASSQAPGPKNTGELFF
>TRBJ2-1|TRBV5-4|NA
CASTSGTYNEQFF
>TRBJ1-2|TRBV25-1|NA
CASSDGQPYGYTF
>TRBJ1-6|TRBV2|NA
CASSPVGTGASPLHF
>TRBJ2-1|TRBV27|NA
CASTSALSYNEQFF